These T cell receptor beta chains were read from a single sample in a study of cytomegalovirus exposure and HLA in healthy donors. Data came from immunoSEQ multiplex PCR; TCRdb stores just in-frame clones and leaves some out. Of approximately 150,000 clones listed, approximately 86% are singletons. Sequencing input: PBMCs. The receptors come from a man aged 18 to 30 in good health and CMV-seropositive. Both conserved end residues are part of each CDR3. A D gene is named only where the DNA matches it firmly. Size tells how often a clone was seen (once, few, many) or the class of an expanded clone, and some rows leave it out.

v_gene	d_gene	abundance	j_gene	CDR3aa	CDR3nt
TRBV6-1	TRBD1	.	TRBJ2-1	CASKRGQGYNEQFF	TGTGCCAGCAAGCGGGGACAGGGTTACAATGAGCAGTTCTTC
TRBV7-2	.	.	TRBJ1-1	CASTLDRNAGEAFF	TGTGCCAGCACCCTCGACCGAAACGCGGGTGAAGCTTTCTTT
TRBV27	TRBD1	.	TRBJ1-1	CASSLFLGGESTEAFF	TGTGCCAGCAGTTTATTTTTAGGGGGCGAGTCCACTGAAGCTTTCTTT
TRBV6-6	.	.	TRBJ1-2	CASSLGGNGYTF	TGTGCCAGCAGTCTGGGGGGGAATGGCTACACCTTC
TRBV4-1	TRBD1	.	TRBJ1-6	CASSTSAGTGTVYSPLHF	TGCGCCAGCAGCACCAGTGCCGGGACAGGGACAGTTTACTCACCCCTCCACTTT
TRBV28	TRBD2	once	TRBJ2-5	CASSSLSGRPQETQYF	TGTGCCAGCAGTTCCCTTAGCGGGAGGCCTCAAGAGACCCAGTACTTC
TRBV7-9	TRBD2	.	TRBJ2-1	CASSLGGSGGANEQFF	TGTGCCAGCAGCTTAGGCGGCAGCGGGGGGGCAAATGAGCAGTTCTTC
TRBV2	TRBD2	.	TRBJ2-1	CASSRLAVYNEQFF	TGTGCCAGCAGCCGACTAGCGGTTTACAATGAGCAGTTCTTC
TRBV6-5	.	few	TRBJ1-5	CASSKQGRDQPQHF	TGTGCCAGCAGTAAACAGGGTCGGGATCAGCCCCAGCATTTT
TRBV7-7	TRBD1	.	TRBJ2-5	CASSSGTGSVTETQYF	TGTGCTAGCAGTTCCGGGACAGGGTCGGTAACCGAGACCCAGTACTTC
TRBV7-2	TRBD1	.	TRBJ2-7	CASSYPTGTGIYEQYF	TGTGCCAGCAGCTACCCGACGGGGACAGGGATATACGAGCAGTACTTC
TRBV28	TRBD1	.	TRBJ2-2	CASSWDSPRTGELFF	TGTGCCAGCAGTTGGGACAGCCCGAGGACCGGGGAGCTGTTTTTT
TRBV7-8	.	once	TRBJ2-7	CASSFSGKSYEQYF	TGTGCCAGCAGCTTTAGCGGTAAATCCTACGAGCAGTACTTC
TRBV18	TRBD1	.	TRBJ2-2	CASSPTGQGGTGELFF	TGTGCCAGCTCACCGACAGGACAGGGAGGTACCGGGGAGCTGTTTTTT
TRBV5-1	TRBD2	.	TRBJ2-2	CASSYLAGDGTGELFF	TGCGCCAGCAGCTACTTAGCGGGAGATGGCACCGGGGAGCTGTTTTTT
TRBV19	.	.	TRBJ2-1	CASSGITGGAFGEQFF	TGTGCCAGTAGTGGAATAACAGGGGGGGCCTTCGGTGAGCAGTTCTTC
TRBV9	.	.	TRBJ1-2	CASSVSGGGDGYTF	TGTGCCAGCAGCGTTAGTGGGGGGGGCGATGGCTACACCTTC
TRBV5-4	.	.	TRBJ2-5	CASSPAAVKETQYF	TGTGCCAGCAGCCCGGCGGCGGTAAAAGAGACCCAGTACTTC
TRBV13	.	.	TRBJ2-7	CASSLMMEGSYEQYF	TGTGCCAGCAGTCTCATGATGGAGGGATCCTACGAGCAGTACTTC
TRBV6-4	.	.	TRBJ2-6	CASSDDSSTSGANVLTF	TGTGCCAGCAGTGACGACAGTTCCACCTCTGGGGCCAACGTCCTGACTTTC
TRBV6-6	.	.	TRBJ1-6	CASSYSEEGSPLHF	TGTGCCAGCAGTTACTCGGAGGAGGGATCACCCCTCCACTTT
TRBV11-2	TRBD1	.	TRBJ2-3	CASSWVYRGGGTDTQYF	TGTGCCAGCAGCTGGGTTTACAGGGGCGGTGGCACAGATACGCAGTATTTT
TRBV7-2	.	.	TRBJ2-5	CASSLWRGPLQETQYF	TGTGCCAGCAGCTTATGGCGGGGGCCGCTCCAAGAGACCCAGTACTTC
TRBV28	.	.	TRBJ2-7	CASSFTSSYEQYF	TGTGCCAGCAGTTTTACTAGCTCCTACGAGCAGTACTTC
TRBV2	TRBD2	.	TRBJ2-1	CASNRLAGVFNEQFF	TGTGCCAGCAACAGACTAGCGGGAGTTTTCAATGAGCAGTTCTTC
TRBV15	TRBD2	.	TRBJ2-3	CATSRDLSGGTQYF	TGTGCCACCAGCAGAGACCTTTCGGGAGGTACGCAGTATTTT
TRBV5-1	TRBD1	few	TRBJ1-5	CASSPGTGNQPQHF	TGCGCCAGCAGCCCCGGGACAGGGAATCAGCCCCAGCATTTT
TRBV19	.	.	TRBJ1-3	CASRPRTTLTSGNTIYF	TGTGCCAGTAGACCAAGGACTACTTTAACCTCTGGAAACACCATATATTTT
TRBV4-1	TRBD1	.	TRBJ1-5	CASSQQGQGGQPQHF	TGCGCCAGCAGCCAACAGGGACAGGGCGGTCAGCCCCAGCATTTT
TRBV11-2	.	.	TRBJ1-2	CASSPPQENYGYTF	TGTGCCAGCAGCCCCCCACAGGAAAACTATGGCTACACCTTC
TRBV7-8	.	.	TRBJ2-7	CASSSHLGRNSYEQYF	TGTGCCAGCAGCTCCCACTTGGGGCGCAACTCCTACGAGCAGTACTTC
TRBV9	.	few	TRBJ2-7	CASSVAGGEEQYF	TGTGCCAGCAGCGTAGCCGGTGGGGAGGAGCAGTACTTC
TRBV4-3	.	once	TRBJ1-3	CASSQDSEYRPSGNTIYF	TGCGCCAGCAGCCAAGATAGTGAGTACAGACCCTCTGGAAACACCATATATTTT
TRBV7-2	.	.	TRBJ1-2	CASSLIRDIAVGYTF	TGTGCCAGCAGCCTTATCCGGGACATTGCGGTTGGCTACACCTTC
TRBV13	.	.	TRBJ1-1	CASSYRTVDTEAFF	TGTGCCAGCAGCTATAGGACAGTCGACACTGAAGCTTTCTTT
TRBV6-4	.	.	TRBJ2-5	CASSPQGGYQETQYF	TGTGCCAGCAGCCCTCAGGGGGGATATCAAGAGACCCAGTACTTC
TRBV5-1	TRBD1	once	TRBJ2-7	CASSFGDRSTYEQYF	TGCGCCAGCAGCTTCGGGGACAGGTCAACCTACGAGCAGTACTTC
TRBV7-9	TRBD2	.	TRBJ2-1	CASFFREGNEQFF	TGTGCCAGCTTCTTTCGGGAGGGAAATGAGCAGTTCTTC
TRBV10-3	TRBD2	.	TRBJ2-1	CATGGGGASYNEQFF	TGTGCCACCGGCGGCGGGGGGGCCTCCTACAATGAGCAGTTCTTC
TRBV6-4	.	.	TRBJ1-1	CASSQQPNTEAFF	TGTGCCAGCAGTCAACAACCGAACACTGAAGCTTTCTTT
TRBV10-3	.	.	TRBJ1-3	CAISEGTTGNTIYF	TGTGCCATCAGTGAAGGGACTACTGGAAACACCATATATTTT
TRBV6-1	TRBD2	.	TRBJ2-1	CASSRGTSIHEQFF	TGTGCCAGCAGTCGTGGGACTAGCATCCATGAGCAGTTCTTC
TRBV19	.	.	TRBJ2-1	CASRSADSYNEQFF	TGTGCCAGTAGAAGCGCGGACTCCTACAATGAGCAGTTCTTC